The 10 T cell receptor beta chains given below trace back to one sample, sequenced in a study of blood T cell repertoires in COVID-19. Profiling relied on immunoSEQ multiplex PCR, and the TCRdb table lists in-frame clones only, not all of them. Of over 200,000 clones in the sample, about nine tenths were seen once. Sequencing was done on a sample of PBMCs or T cells enriched from blood (not recorded which). These receptors all stem from a woman aged 40 to 55 with acute COVID-19.

The chain joins TRBV11-2 to TRBJ1-3, with D hard to call. V dropped 5 bases and J dropped 3 bases, with 20 bases sitting between them. Germline CDR1 and CDR2: SGHAT and FQNNGV. This CDR3 is built from 17 residues. CDR3 in amino acids: CASSLLSAGIGGNTIYF. CDR3 bases: TGTGCCAGCAGCCTACTTTCTGCAGGAATAGGTGGAAACACCATATATTTT.

This sequence joins TRBV6-4 and TRBJ2-3; 8 positions agree with TRBD2. CDR1 is MRHNA, CDR2 SNTAGT, per germline. V lost 3 bases to trimming and J lost 5 bases; unmatched junction nucleotides: 10. There are 16 residues in the CDR3. CDR3 protein: CASSEGRGGVVDTQYF. CDR3 nucleotide sequence: TGTGCCAGCAGTGAAGGTCGGGGGGGCGTGGTAGATACGCAGTATTTT.

This clone was detected only once. The chain is built from TRBV3-1 (or the pseudogene TRBV3-2) and TRBJ2-3, with D possibly TRBD1 on 5 matching bases. Deletions cut 1 base from V and 0 bases from J, with 11 bases between. The germline V gene has CDR1 LGHDT and CDR2 YNNKEL (reference sequence). The length of the CDR3 is 16 residues. In DNA form, the CDR3 reads TGTGCCAGCAGCCAAGTTAAGGGGATGAGCACAGATACGCAGTATTTT. This encodes CASSQVKGMSTDTQYF.

V usage is TRBV24-1 and J usage is TRBJ1-5; a possible D gene is TRBD1 (6 bases). Trimming removed 3 bases at V and 2 bases at J, with 10 bases between. This CDR3 has 15 residues. The germline V gene has CDR1 KGHDR and CDR2 SFDVKD. CDR3 DNA sequence: TGTGCCACCAGTGATGAACAGGGCGGCAATCAGCCCCAGCATTTT. Translation: CATSDEQGGNQPQHF.

This chain connects TRBV5-1 to TRBJ1-1, with D unresolved. The length of the CDR3 is 12 residues. Deletions cut 1 base from V and 8 bases from J, with 9 bases between. Germline CDR1 reads SGHRS; CDR2 reads YFSETQ. DNA of the CDR3: TGCGCCAGCAGCTTGTCCGGTTTCGAAGCTTTCTTT. The encoded protein is CASSLSGFEAFF.

The chain links TRBV4-2 to TRBJ1-1; unclear D gene. This CDR3 has 15 residues. Between the trimmed V and J ends, which lost 1 base and 5 bases, there was a span of 14 bases. Germline V gene data show CDR1 as LGHNA and CDR2 as YNFKEQ. In DNA, the CDR3 is TGTGCCAGCAGCCAAGGGGTCAAGGAGTGGACTGAAGCTTTCTTT. It encodes CASSQGVKEWTEAFF.

V usage is TRBV30 and J usage is TRBJ1-1, with 7 bases matching TRBD1. The CDR3 contains 15 residues. Looked up from germline, CDR1 is GTSNPN and CDR2 is SVGIG (reference sequence). The J segment lost 3 bases and the V segment lost 3 bases, leaving 10 bases of the junction unmatched. The CDR3 loop is CAWRKGGVGHTEAFF. The CDR3 region has the DNA TGTGCCTGGAGGAAAGGGGGCGTTGGTCACACTGAAGCTTTCTTT.

Written as DNA, the CDR3 is TGCGCCAGCAGCCCCCGGACAGGTAGCAATGAGCAGTTCTTC. Amino acids: CASSPRTGSNEQFF. The rearrangement links TRBV5-1 to TRBJ2-1, with 7 bases identical to TRBD1. CDR1 is SGHRS and CDR2 is YFSETQ in the germline V gene. The CDR3 is 14 amino acids. With V trimmed by 4 bases and J by 6 bases, 7 bases remained unmatched.

The V call is TRBV7-9, the J call TRBJ2-1, with D tentatively TRBD2 (7 bases). In germline, CDR1 is SEHNR, CDR2 FQNEAQ (reference sequence). This CDR3 spans 15 amino acids. V was trimmed by 2 bases and J by 2 bases, leaving 10 bases between them. The CDR3 coding sequence is TGTGCCAGCAGCTTATGGGGGGGCACCTACAATGAGCAGTTCTTC. Translated: CASSLWGGTYNEQFF.

This clone has more than one count but fewer than ten. This chain connects TRBV6-1 to TRBJ2-1, with 8 positions matching TRBD2. V dropped 3 bases and J dropped 1; count of bases not matched to a gene: 14. CDR1 MNHNS and CDR2 SASEGT come from the germline V gene. CDR3 length: 19 residues. The CDR3 protein is CASSDYLGTGGTSYNEQFF. CDR3 nucleotides: TGTGCCAGCAGTGATTACCTTGGTACGGGGGGGACTTCCTACAATGAGCAGTTCTTC.